The rows below give T cell receptor beta chains drawn from one sample of a study of OX40 agonist ivuxolimab in advanced cancers. Assay used: immunoSEQ multiplex PCR; TCRdb lists only in-frame clones, some missing. The sample lists 9,500 to 15,000 clones, approximately 80% seen once, with 27% in the top ten. Sequenced here: CD4+ or CD8+ T cells sorted from blood, sampled in a trial of the OX40 agonist ivuxolimab. All receptors come from an adult with an advanced solid tumor such as melanoma, head and neck, liver or kidney cancer. Both conserved end residues are part of each CDR3. D genes are given only for firm matches. Only some rows state a clone size, as once, few, many or a class for expanded clones.

TRBJ2-5,-,-,TRBV30,CAQRGGETQYF,TGTGCTCAGAGGGGAGGAGAGACCCAGTACTTC
TRBJ1-4,-,-,TRBV28,CASRVQGTNEKLFF,TGTGCCAGCAGGGTACAGGGCACTAATGAAAAACTGTTTTTT
TRBJ1-5,-,-,TRBV21-1,CASSRGGTGNQPQHF,TGTGCCAGCAGCAGGGGGGGGACGGGCAATCAGCCCCAGCATTTT
TRBJ2-7,TRBD2,medium-sized,TRBV5-6,CASSHPAGAYEQYF,TGTGCCAGCAGCCATCCGGCGGGAGCGTACGAGCAGTACTTC
TRBJ1-1,-,-,TRBV7-9,CASSFRYTEAFF,TGTGCCAGCAGCTTTAGGTACACTGAAGCTTTCTTT
TRBJ2-2,-,-,TRBV7-9,CASSLMGPPGELFF,TGTGCCAGCAGCTTAATGGGACCCCCCGGGGAGCTGTTTTTT
TRBJ2-7,-,-,TRBV9,CASSVNSAIAYEQYF,TGTGCCAGCAGCGTAAATAGCGCAATTGCCTACGAGCAGTACTTC
TRBJ1-5,-,once,TRBV6-5,CASTDSLGNQPQHF,TGTGCCAGCACGGACAGTCTGGGGAATCAGCCCCAGCATTTT
TRBJ2-6,-,-,TRBV6-4,CASSCFCSRQSRANVLTF,TGTGCCAGCAGTTGTTTCTGCTCACGACAAAGTCGGGCCAACGTCCTGACTTTC
TRBJ2-1,-,medium-sized,TRBV7-3,CASSLRVGENNEQFF,TGTGCCAGCAGCTTAAGGGTAGGGGAGAACAATGAGCAGTTCTTC
TRBJ1-1,-,large,TRBV6-4,CASSVDDTNTEAFF,TGTGCCAGCAGCGTCGACGACACGAACACTGAAGCTTTCTTT
TRBJ1-4,-,-,TRBV6-5,CASTPGPANEKLFF,TGTGCCAGCACTCCAGGGCCCGCTAATGAAAAACTGTTTTTT
TRBJ2-3,-,once,TRBV28,CASSIGRTNTDTQYF,TGTGCCAGCAGTATCGGACGGACAAACACAGATACGCAGTATTTT
TRBJ2-3,TRBD2,few,TRBV7-2,CASSPSGTSGKDTQYF,TGTGCCAGCAGCCCCAGCGGGACTAGCGGTAAAGATACGCAGTATTTT
TRBJ2-1,TRBD2,-,TRBV9,CASSVVAGGFDEQFF,TGTGCCAGCAGCGTAGTAGCGGGAGGGTTCGATGAGCAGTTCTTC
TRBJ1-2,TRBD1,once,TRBV11-1,CASSPTSTGFYGYTF,TGTGCCAGCAGCCCAACCTCGACAGGGTTCTATGGCTACACCTTC
TRBJ2-7,-,-,TRBV7-9,CASSFEAYEQYF,TGTGCCAGCAGCTTCGAAGCCTACGAGCAGTACTTC
TRBJ2-5,-,-,TRBV4-1,CASSPTGGEETQYF,TGCGCCAGCAGCCCGACAGGCGGCGAAGAGACCCAGTACTTC
TRBJ1-5,TRBD1,-,TRBV28,CASSLPDRGVGQPQHF,TGTGCCAGCAGTTTACCCGACAGGGGAGTCGGGCAGCCCCAGCATTTT
TRBJ1-5,TRBD1,-,TRBV4-1,CASSQGAGGGNQPQHF,TGCGCCAGCAGCCAAGGCGCAGGGGGGGGCAATCAGCCCCAGCATTTT
TRBJ2-2,-,-,TRBV7-9,CASPLLVNTGELFF,TGTGCCAGCCCCTTGTTAGTTAACACCGGGGAGCTGTTTTTT
TRBJ2-7,TRBD1,-,TRBV6-5,CASSSPRQGPTYEQYF,TGTGCCAGCAGTTCCCCGAGACAGGGCCCCACCTACGAGCAGTACTTC
TRBJ1-2,-,-,TRBV15,CATSRDSRGWDYGYTF,TGTGCCACCAGCAGAGATTCCAGGGGTTGGGACTATGGCTACACCTTC
TRBJ2-7,-,-,TRBV7-9,CASSLAVSEQYF,TGTGCCAGCAGCTTAGCGGTGAGCGAGCAGTACTTC
TRBJ2-7,-,-,TRBV27,CASAYDSGNTYEQYF,TGTGCCAGCGCGTACGATAGCGGAAATACCTACGAGCAGTACTTC
TRBJ1-5,-,-,TRBV19,CASGVGGSNQPQHF,TGTGCCAGTGGCGTCGGCGGTAGCAATCAGCCCCAGCATTTT
TRBJ2-1,-,-,TRBV11-3,CASSSTITNEQFF,TGTGCCAGCAGCTCGACGATAACCAATGAGCAGTTCTTC
TRBJ2-1,-,-,TRBV6-1,CASSVLGSSYNEQFF,TGTGCCAGCAGTGTGCTAGGGAGCTCCTACAATGAGCAGTTCTTC
TRBJ1-5,-,-,TRBV27,CASSFKFLGNQPQHF,TGTGCCAGCAGTTTCAAGTTTCTAGGCAATCAGCCCCAGCATTTT
TRBJ2-2,-,-,TRBV6-5,CASSYGGADTGELFF,TGTGCCAGCAGTTACGGGGGGGCTGACACCGGGGAGCTGTTTTTT
TRBJ2-6,-,-,TRBV10-3,CAISEISGANVLTF,TGTGCCATCAGTGAGATATCTGGGGCCAACGTCCTGACTTTC
TRBJ2-7,-,-,TRBV21-1,CASSKVGGPKWARRRKEQYF,TGTGCCAGCAGCAAAGTGGGGGGCCCAAAATGGGCCAGGAGACGGAAAGAGCAGTACTTC
TRBJ2-4,-,-,TRBV7-3,CASSLMPRDIQYF,TGTGCCAGCAGCTTAATGCCCCGCGACATTCAGTACTTC
TRBJ1-4,TRBD1,-,TRBV6-5,CATYKQGTNEKLFF,TGTGCCACCTACAAACAGGGGACTAATGAAAAACTGTTTTTT
TRBJ2-2,TRBD2,few,TRBV6-4,CASSEAGGGGELFF,TGTGCCAGCAGTGAAGCGGGGGGCGGCGGGGAGCTGTTTTTT
TRBJ1-6,-,-,TRBV7-2,CASRVDFRNSPLHF,TGTGCCAGCAGAGTAGACTTCCGAAATTCACCCCTCCACTTT
TRBJ2-7,-,once,TRBV5-4,CASSIPGTDLYEQYF,TGTGCCAGCAGTATACCCGGGACGGACCTCTACGAGCAGTACTTC
TRBJ2-7,-,once,TRBV27,CASSFSGIDSYEQYF,TGTGCCAGCAGTTTTTCAGGTATAGACTCCTACGAGCAGTACTTC
TRBJ1-2,-,once,TRBV10-2,CASSDLEVEGYTF,TGCGCCAGCAGTGACTTGGAAGTTGAAGGCTACACCTTC
TRBJ2-3,-,once,TRBV6-5,CASRNTVNTDTQYF,TGTGCCAGCAGAAACACGGTTAACACAGATACGCAGTATTTT
TRBJ1-5,TRBD1,-,TRBV6-5,CASSPQGPYDQPQHF,TGTGCCAGCAGCCCACAGGGGCCATACGATCAGCCCCAGCATTTT
TRBJ1-1,-,-,TRBV11-3,CASSLRDTEAFF,TGTGCCAGCAGCTTAAGGGACACTGAAGCTTTCTTT
TRBJ2-7,TRBD2,-,TRBV7-8,CASRNTAGGPVEQYF,TGTGCCAGCCGTAACACTGCGGGAGGGCCTGTCGAGCAGTACTTC
TRBJ2-7,-,few,TRBV6-6,CASSATASYEQYF,TGTGCCAGCAGTGCGACAGCCTCCTACGAGCAGTACTTC
TRBJ2-5,-,once,TRBV27,CASSFGGLGETQYF,TGTGCCAGCAGTTTTGGGGGACTCGGAGAGACCCAGTACTTC
TRBJ2-1,TRBD2,-,TRBV16,CASSQSGTNLYNEQFF,TGTGCCAGCAGCCAATCCGGGACTAACCTATACAATGAGCAGTTCTTC
TRBJ2-2,TRBD2,-,TRBV6-1,CASRALAGATGELFF,TGTGCCAGCCGGGCTCTAGCGGGGGCGACCGGGGAGCTGTTTTTT